The entry below describes one TCR beta chain. The germline V gene encodes CDR1 KGHDR and CDR2 SFDVKD. The CDR3 runs to 17 residues. Trimming at V came to 3 bases and at J to 0 bases, leaving 5 bases not matched to a gene. The sample belongs to a study of blood T cell repertoires in COVID-19. Study-wide background: Some COVID-19 samples were acute and others convalescent; all came from the United States, Italy and Spain.

Clones were read by immunoSEQ multiplex PCR, and TCRdb kept only the in-frame ones, dropping some. The sample records 190,000 or so clones, roughly 89% being singletons. The sequence came from a woman younger than 30 who had recovered from COVID-19. The specimen sequenced was peripheral blood. V is TRBV24-1 and J is TRBJ2-3; 10 bases agree with TRBD2. As DNA, the CDR3 is TGTGCCACCAGTGATCTTACTAGCGGGATTAGCACAGATACGCAGTATTTT. Translation: CATSDLTSGISTDTQYF.